These 7 T cell receptor beta chains share one sample of origin, sequenced in a study of blood T cells in healthy people across ages. Primers used in a second PCR of about 7 to 11 cycles were a sample-barcoded 5' primer and a J-beta primer mix. TCRdb re-called the 5' RACE reads with MiXCR, one entry per CDR3 protein. The repertoire holds around 1,000,000 distinct CDR3 sequences, with under 30% as singletons. These same data were also listed under a study on T cells of mothers and their children.

The sequenced sample consisted of blood. The receptors here all came from a girl aged 2 to 10 in good health.

The gene calls are TRBV29-1 and TRBJ1-1, with TRBD1 as a possible D gene (5 bases). The CDR3 is made up of 13 amino acids. Germline assignment: CDR1 SQVTM and CDR2 ANQGSEA. Trimming took 7 bases from V and 8 from J, leaving 20 bases between them. CDR3 protein: CSGERGLPVEAFF. The CDR3 DNA sequence: TGCAGCGGGGAAAGGGGCCTCCCTGTAGAAGCTTTCTTT. The whole variable domain, remainder taken from reference TRBV29-1 and TRBJ1-1, is SAVISQKPSRDICQRGTSLTIQCQVDSQVTMMFWYRQQPGQSLTLIATANQGSEATYESGFVIDKFPISRPNLTFSTLTVSNMSPEDSSIYLCSGERGLPVEAFFGQGTRLTVV.

CDR3 nucleotides: TGTGCCAGCAGTGACTCTGGGATCCGCACAGATACGCAGTATTTT. Its protein is CASSDSGIRTDTQYF. This chain links TRBV6-4 with TRBJ2-3; D is unresolved. This CDR3 has 15 residues. V dropped 0 bases and J dropped 1 base, with 8 bases sitting between them. Germline V lookup: CDR1 MRHNA, CDR2 SNTAGT.

The V call is TRBV4-1, the J call TRBJ1-4, with a weak D call TRBD1 (5 bases). Germline V gives CDR1 MGHRA, CDR2 YSYEKL. This CDR3 has 14 residues. V lost 0 bases, J lost 15 bases, and 17 bases lay in between. CDR3: CASSQDDGAVSVFF. CDR3 DNA sequence: TGCGCCAGCAGCCAAGACGACGGGGCGGTCAGTGTGTTTTTT.

The genes are TRBV6-6 and TRBJ1-5; D gene ambiguous. V was pared by 0 bases and J by 8 bases, with 5 bases between. Germline CDR1 and CDR2: MNHNY and SVGAGI (reference sequence). The CDR3 sequence is 12 residues long. CDR3 DNA sequence: TGTGCCAGCAGTTACTCTTTAGAGCCCCAGCATTTT. It yields the protein CASSYSLEPQHF.

This clonotype has a handful of counts. The chain recombines TRBV29-1 with TRBJ2-1; the D gene is possibly TRBD2 (6 bases). Germline values: CDR1 SQVTM, CDR2 ANQGSEA. This CDR3 comprises 15 residues. Trimming cost V 0 bases and J 5 bases, with 14 bases left between them. CDR3 DNA: TGCAGCGTTGAAGATGGGAGGTCCCCCCACAATGAGCAGTTCTTC. Protein: CSVEDGRSPHNEQFF.

The chain recombines TRBV12-3 or TRBV12-4 with TRBJ1-2, with a tentative D call TRBD1 (5 bases). The CDR3 runs to 14 residues. V was trimmed by 8 bases and J by 4 bases, leaving 17 bases between them. CDR3 sequence (DNA): TGTGCCAGCTCCCAGAGCCAGGGTTCCTATGGCTACACCTTC. Translation gives CASSQSQGSYGYTF.

This clonotype was counted between two and nine times. V and J are TRBV11-2 and TRBJ2-5; D gene uncertain. The assigned J gene may be wrong: the sequence end matches TRBJ2-1 better. The CDR3 runs 13 residues. From germline, CDR1 is SGHAT and CDR2 FQNNGV. DNA of the CDR3: TGTGCCAGCAGCTCGATAAAGCTGTTTGAGCAGTTCTTC. Amino acid sequence: CASSSIKLFEQFF.